These 9 T cell receptor beta chains originate from one sample sequenced in a study of shared clonotypes between healthy human individuals (dated by TCRdb to the early 2020s). Receptor amplification or capture employed the immunoSEQ multiplex PCR assay. TCRdb carries this immuneACCESS record with in-frame sequences only. Its versions omit some clonotypes, under half of them owing to an unresolved V gene in the studies checked, with the rest unexplained. The sample table holds 2,100,000 or so clones, of which almost 96% were seen once. The ten most abundant clones make up around 0.13% of the sample. Material: naive CD4+ T cells sorted from blood. The sample's cell subset or site label is to be understood as: CD45RA+ positively selected. These receptors all stem from a man aged 18 to 30 in good health.

This chain connects TRBV4-2 to TRBJ1-4, with a tentative D call TRBD1 (5 bases). The CDR3 is 16 residues long. Looked up from germline, CDR1 is LGHNA and CDR2 is YNFKEQ. V shed 3 bases and J shed 5 bases, with 16 bases lying between them. In nucleotides, the CDR3 is TGTGCCAGCAGCCAGGGAACCGGGACGGAGAATGAAAAACTGTTTTTT. This translates into CASSQGTGTENEKLFF.

The V and J genes are TRBV7-8 and TRBJ1-5; D is unresolved. CDR3 length: 14 amino acids. V was clipped by 3 bases and J by 2 bases, with 8 bases between them. Germline CDR1 and CDR2: SGHVS and FQNEAQ. The CDR3 reads CASSFGQGNQPQHF. CDR3 DNA sequence: TGTGCCAGCAGCTTTGGGCAGGGCAATCAGCCCCAGCATTTT. Full variable domain (missing parts from reference TRBV7-8 and TRBJ1-5): GAGVSQSPRYKVAKRGQDVALRCDPISGHVSLFWYQQALGQGPEFLTYFQNEAQLDKSGLPSDRFFAERPEGSVSTLKIQRTQQEDSAVYLCASSFGQGNQPQHFGDGTRLSIL.

V and J are TRBV7-2 and TRBJ1-3; D uncertain. The CDR3 is 14 residues long. CDR1 and CDR2 (germline): SGHTA, FQGNSA. V was clipped by 4 bases and J by 0 bases, with 7 bases between them. CDR3: CASSSRSSGNTIYF. DNA for the CDR3: TGTGCCAGCAGCTCTCGATCCTCTGGAAACACCATATATTTT.

The chain has TRBV29-1 and TRBJ1-2; D is possibly TRBD1 (5 bases). The V end lost 3 bases, the J end lost 4 bases, and 12 bases lay between the germline ends. CDR1 is SQVTM and CDR2 is ANQGSEA in the germline V gene. This CDR3 spans 13 amino acids. CDR3 nucleotide sequence: TGCAGCGTTGAGCGGGGGGAAAGCTATGGCTACACCTTC. This sequence encodes CSVERGESYGYTF. The complete variable domain, with remaining parts taken from reference TRBV29-1 and TRBJ1-2, reads SAVISQKPSRDICQRGTSLTIQCQVDSQVTMMFWYRQQPGQSLTLIATANQGSEATYESGFVIDKFPISRPNLTFSTLTVSNMSPEDSSIYLCSVERGESYGYTFGSGTRLTVV.

The chain combines TRBV19 with TRBJ1-4; TRBD1 matches at 8 bases. The V gene's germline CDR1 is LNHDA and CDR2 SQIVND (reference sequence). The CDR3 sequence is 12 residues long. The CDR3 protein is CARGQVREKLFF. For the CDR3, the DNA is TGTGCACGGGGACAGGTGAGAGAAAAACTGTTTTTT.

J is TRBJ1-5 and V is TRBV6-1; TRBD1 is a possible D gene (5 bases). V gave up 8 bases and J gave up 9 bases, with 20 bases separating them. Germline CDR1 is MNHNS and CDR2 is SASEGT. CDR3 length: 14 residues. The CDR3 sequence is CASSRLPGGRPQHF. The CDR3, as DNA: TGTGCCAGCTCCAGGCTACCCGGGGGGAGGCCCCAGCATTTT.

The chain carries TRBV5-1 and TRBJ2-6, with TRBD1 matching 8 bases. The CDR3 runs to 17 residues. V was clipped by 3 bases and J by 0 bases; unmatched bases: 5. Germline lookup yields CDR1 SGHRS and CDR2 YFSETQ. The CDR3 reads CASSSRTGSSGANVLTF. CDR3 bases: TGCGCCAGCAGCTCACGGACAGGGAGCTCTGGGGCCAACGTCCTGACTTTC.

In regard to this clone: The sample has other DNA sequences that encode this CDR3 too. V is TRBV5-1 and J is TRBJ1-1; a possible D gene is TRBD1 (5 bases). The ends were cut back, 4 bases at V and 1 base at J, with 8 bases in the middle. Germline CDR1 and CDR2: SGHRS and YFSETQ. CDR3 size: 13 residues. The DNA of the CDR3 is TGCGCCAGCAGCATTCAGGGGAACACTGAAGCTTTCTTT. Amino acids: CASSIQGNTEAFF.

The chain employs TRBV5-1 and TRBJ2-5; D perhaps matches TRBD2 (7 bases). V was shortened by 4 bases and J by 5 bases, with 24 bases between the two germline ends. CDR1 and CDR2 from the germline V gene are SGHRS and YFSETQ. The CDR3 is 17 residues long. The CDR3 protein is CASSQRPAGAMDETQYF. CDR3 coding DNA: TGCGCCAGCAGCCAACGTCCCGCGGGGGCTATGGATGAGACCCAGTACTTC.